Sequencing of this T cell receptor (beta chain) was carried out in a study of sequential checkpoint blockade in melanoma. About the study: Patients were randomized 1:1 to nivolumab-then-ipilimumab or ipilimumab-then-nivolumab first-line. Maintenance nivolumab came after either treatment sequence.

Specified treatment: randomized to nivolumab then ipilimumab (arm A) or the reverse (arm B). DNA-damaging chemotherapy had not been given to any patient beforehand. PBMC sorting kept live CD3+CD8+ cells without CD19 or CD56. Clones were sequenced by immunoSEQ multiplex PCR, and TCRdb holds only the in-frame ones, with some missing. This table holds 9,500 to 15,000 clones, about four fifths found once. The starting material was CD8+ T cells sorted from blood (inferred from file names), obtained from a patient given nivolumab and ipilimumab in sequence. This receptor was identified in a human donor with melanoma.

Written as DNA, the CDR3 is TGTGCCAGCAGCGGGGGATGGGGGGGCTATGGCTACACCTTC. Translated, it gives CASSGGWGGYGYTF. V usage is TRBV5-6 and J usage is TRBJ1-2; tentative D call: TRBD1 (5 bases). The CDR3 has 14 residues. Trimming took 4 bases from V and 4 from J, leaving 14 bases between them. Germline CDR1 and CDR2: SGHDT and YYEEEE.